This T cell receptor (beta chain) was profiled in a study of human T cells and chemical hapten exposure. Overall study findings and caveats: Expanded TCRs formed significantly more large CDR3 similarity clusters than controls.

The library put unique molecular identifiers onto individual cDNA molecules. A single record per CDR3 protein comes from TCRdb applying MiXCR to the RACE reads. The sample contains some 330,000 distinct CDR3 sequences, roughly 6% of which appear only once. This clonotype came up many times. Its antigen is still unknown. The CDR3 loop spans 16 amino acids. Trimming removed 6 bases from V and 0 bases from J, with 17 bases in between. Germline CDR1 SGHTA, CDR2 FQGNSA. Indicated time point: pre-sensitization, week 0. Indicated treatment: therapeutic diphenylcyclopropenone sensitization with weekly scalp DPC.

This chain joins TRBV7-2 and TRBJ1-1; a weak D match, TRBD1 (6 bases). This clonotype was obtained from a woman aged 18-29 years with alopecia areata. Some clones in this sample may be carry-over from other donors' samples. The sample in question was whole blood, obtained in connection with sensitization to the hapten diphenylcyclopropenone (DPC). The CDR3 is CASSRGGGYMNTEAFF. The CDR3 coding sequence is TGTGCCAGCAGTCGCGGGGGCGGTTACATGAACACTGAAGCTTTCTTT.